This TCR beta chain originates from a study of OX40 agonist ivuxolimab in advanced cancers. On the study more broadly: Dose-escalation patients were diagnosed with hepatocellular carcinoma, melanoma, renal cell cancer or head and neck cancer. Those enrolled were 70% to 85% male, with a mean age of about 60 years and ages from 23 to 79. The study's findings and limits: CD8+ T cells were the subset that, on average, had more expanded clones than CD4+.

Patients were excluded for autoimmune disease history or systemic immunosuppression. Profiling relied on immunoSEQ multiplex PCR, and the TCRdb table lists in-frame clones only, not all of them. The sample has some 100,000 clones, 80% to 85% seen once. This clone has only one observation. Its antigen is not identified. Looked up from germline, CDR1 is SGHTA and CDR2 is FQGNSA. There are 15 residues in the CDR3. Trimming cost V 5 bases and J 4 bases, with 15 bases left between them. This specimen was CD4+ or CD8+ T cells sorted from blood, taken in a trial of the OX40 agonist ivuxolimab. The rearrangement joins TRBV7-2 to TRBJ1-3; TRBD1 is a possible D gene (6 bases). This clonotype was obtained from an adult with an advanced solid tumor such as melanoma, head and neck, liver or kidney cancer. The CDR3 loop reads CASSPQTGTGNTIYF. DNA for the CDR3: TGTGCCAGCAGCCCTCAAACAGGGACGGGAAACACCATATATTTT.